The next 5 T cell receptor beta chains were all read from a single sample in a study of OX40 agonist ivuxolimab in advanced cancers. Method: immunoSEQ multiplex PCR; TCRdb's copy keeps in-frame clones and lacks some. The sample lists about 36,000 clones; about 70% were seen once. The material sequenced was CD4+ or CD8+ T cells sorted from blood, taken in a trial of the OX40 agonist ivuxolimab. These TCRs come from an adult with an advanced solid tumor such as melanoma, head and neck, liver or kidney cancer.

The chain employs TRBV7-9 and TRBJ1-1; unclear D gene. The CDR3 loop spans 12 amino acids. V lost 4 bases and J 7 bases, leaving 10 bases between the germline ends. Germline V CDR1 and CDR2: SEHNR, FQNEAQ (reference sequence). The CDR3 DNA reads TGTGCCAGCAGCTCGGAAACCCTTGAAGCTTTCTTT. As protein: CASSSETLEAFF.

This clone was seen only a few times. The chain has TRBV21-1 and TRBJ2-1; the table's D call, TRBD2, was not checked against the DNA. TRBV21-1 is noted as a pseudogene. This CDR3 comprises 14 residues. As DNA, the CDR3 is TGTGCCAGCAGAGCCGGGACTATATTTAATGAGCAGTTCTTC. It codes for CASRAGTIFNEQFF.

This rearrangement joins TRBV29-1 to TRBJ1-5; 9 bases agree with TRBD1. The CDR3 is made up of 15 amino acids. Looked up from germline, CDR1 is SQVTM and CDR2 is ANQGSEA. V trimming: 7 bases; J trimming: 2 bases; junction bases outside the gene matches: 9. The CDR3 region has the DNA TGCAGCGCCCAATCCGGGACAGGGCGCAATCAGCCCCAGCATTTT. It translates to CSAQSGTGRNQPQHF.

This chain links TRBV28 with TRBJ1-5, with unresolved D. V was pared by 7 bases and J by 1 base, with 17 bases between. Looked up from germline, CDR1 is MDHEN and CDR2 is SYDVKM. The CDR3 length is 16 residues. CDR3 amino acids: CASTLGGEGSNQPQHF. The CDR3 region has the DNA TGTGCCAGCACCCTTGGTGGGGAAGGAAGCAATCAGCCCCAGCATTTT.

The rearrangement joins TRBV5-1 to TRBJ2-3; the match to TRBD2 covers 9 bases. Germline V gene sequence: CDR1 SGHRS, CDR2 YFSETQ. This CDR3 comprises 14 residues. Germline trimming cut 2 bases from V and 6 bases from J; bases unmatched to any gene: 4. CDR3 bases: TGCGCCAGCAGCTTCAGTAGCGGGGGTGATACGCAGTATTTT. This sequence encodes CASSFSSGGDTQYF.